Listed here are 29 T cell receptor beta chains from one sample, sequenced in a study of identifying expanded T cells in peripheral blood. This table comes from immunoSEQ multiplex PCR, and its TCRdb copy is limited to in-frame clones, with some not included. This sample carries more than 45,000 clones, roughly 87% of them seen once, and the ten largest clones take 3.6%. Source material: blood. The receptors originated from a person aged 18 to 75 in good health.

The chain recombines TRBV30 with TRBJ1-1, with a weak D call TRBD1 (5 bases). This CDR3 is built from 12 residues. Germline-derived CDR1 and CDR2 are GTSNPN and SVGIG (reference sequence). Trimming stripped 2 bases from V and 1 base from J, with 5 bases between. Here the CDR3 DNA reads TGTGCCTGGAGTCAGGGGAACACTGAAGCTTTCTTT. Encoded protein: CAWSQGNTEAFF.

The chain joins TRBV9 to TRBJ1-2, with 12 bases matching TRBD1. This CDR3 contains 16 residues. Germline V gene data show CDR1 as SGDLS and CDR2 as YYNGEE. V lost 0 bases to trimming and J lost 5 bases; unmatched junction nucleotides: 5. This chain's CDR3 is CASSVAGDRGRYGYTF. The CDR3, as DNA: TGTGCCAGCAGCGTAGCAGGGGACAGGGGGCGTTATGGCTACACCTTC.

The chain couples TRBV7-2 to TRBJ2-1; a weak D match, TRBD1 (6 bases). Germline lookup yields CDR1 SGHTA and CDR2 FQGNSA. This CDR3 is built from 14 residues. V was cut by 5 bases and J by 1 base, with 9 bases left in between. The CDR3 spells CASSPDRSYNEQFF. The CDR3 DNA reads as TGTGCCAGCAGCCCCGACAGGTCCTACAATGAGCAGTTCTTC. The whole variable domain, remainder taken from reference TRBV7-2 and TRBJ2-1, is GAGVSQSPSNKVTEKGKDVELRCDPISGHTALYWYRQSLGQGLEFLIYFQGNSAPDKSGLPSDRFSAERTGGSVSTLTIQRTQQEDSAVYLCASSPDRSYNEQFFGPGTRLTVL.

The rearrangement joins TRBV5-1 to TRBJ1-4; D unresolved. CDR3 size: 13 residues. V lost 2 bases, J lost 8 bases, and 10 bases lay in between. CDR1 is SGHRS, CDR2 YFSETQ, per germline. CDR3 region: CASSLNGEEKLFF. The CDR3, as DNA: TGCGCCAGCAGCTTAAACGGGGAAGAAAAACTGTTTTTT.

The J gene is TRBJ2-1, the V gene TRBV7-9; TRBD2 might be the D (5 bases). This CDR3 has 13 residues. Trimming cost V 1 base and J 5 bases, with 6 bases left between them. Germline CDR1 and CDR2: SEHNR and FQNEAQ (reference sequence). CDR3 bases: TGTGCCAGCAGCTTAGGAGGGCACAATGAGCAGTTCTTC. Encoded protein: CASSLGGHNEQFF.

V and J are TRBV29-1 and TRBJ2-7; 9 bases match TRBD2. V gave up 4 bases and J gave up 3 bases; unmatched junction bases: 4. CDR1 and CDR2 (germline): SQVTM, ANQGSEA. The CDR3 extends over 13 amino acids. The CDR3 nucleotides are TGCAGCGTTGGGGCTAGCGGGGACTACGAGCAGTACTTC. Encoded protein: CSVGASGDYEQYF.

J is TRBJ1-2 and V is TRBV7-2; no reliable D call. CDR3 length: 13 residues. V dropped 7 bases and J dropped 10 bases, with 19 bases sitting between them. CDR1 and CDR2 from the germline V gene are SGHTA and FQGNSA. CDR3 residues: CASTRAHIGDYTF. The DNA for the CDR3 is TGTGCCAGCACCCGAGCCCATATTGGGGACTACACCTTC.

The gene calls are TRBV6-1 and TRBJ1-1; D not resolved. This CDR3 contains 15 residues. The ends were cut back, 0 bases at V and 1 base at J, with 9 bases in the middle. Germline lookup yields CDR1 MNHNS and CDR2 SASEGT. CDR3: CASSEASNRNTEAFF. The CDR3 coding sequence is TGTGCCAGCAGTGAAGCTTCTAACAGGAACACTGAAGCTTTCTTT.

V gene TRBV21-1 combines with J gene TRBJ2-1; the DNA was not used to check the table's D call, TRBD1. TRBV21-1 is listed as a pseudogene. This CDR3 is 15 amino acids long. CDR3 in DNA: TGTGCCAGCAGGGAAAACAGGGGCGGAAACGATGAGCAGTTCTTC. Translation gives CASRENRGGNDEQFF.

The chain has TRBV9 and TRBJ2-2; perhaps TRBD1 as D (5 bases). CDR3 size: 17 residues. Deletions cut 4 bases from V and 2 bases from J, with 18 bases between. Germline V gene lookup returns CDR1 SGDLS and CDR2 YYNGEE. Here the CDR3 reads CASSNPVVGPNTGELFF. The CDR3 DNA reads as TGTGCCAGCAGCAACCCCGTCGTGGGGCCAAACACCGGGGAGCTGTTTTTT.

The rearrangement uses TRBV19 and TRBJ1-2; D might be TRBD1 (5 bases). Trimming shortened V by 4 bases and J by 4 bases, and 16 bases separated the two germline ends. CDR3 length: 15 residues. Germline CDR1 is LNHDA and CDR2 is SQIVND (reference sequence). CDR3 amino acids: CASSTQATGGYGYTF. For the CDR3, the DNA is TGTGCCAGTAGTACGCAGGCTACAGGAGGCTATGGCTACACCTTC.

The chain is built from TRBV19 and TRBJ2-6; D gene unclear. Germline CDR1 and CDR2: LNHDA and SQIVND (reference sequence). The V and J ends lost 5 bases and 2 bases respectively, with 7 bases between them. This CDR3 region has 14 residues. The DNA of the CDR3 is TGTGCCAGTAGTCCGCAGACTGGGGCCAACGTCCTGACTTTC. Amino acids: CASSPQTGANVLTF. The full variable domain, in which reference TRBV19 and TRBJ2-6 provide the parts outside the CDR3, is DGGITQSPKYLFRKEGQNVTLSCEQNLNHDAMYWYRQDPGQGLRLIYYSQIVNDFQKGDIAEGYSVSREKKESFPLTVTSAQKNPTAFYLCASSPQTGANVLTFGAGSRLTVL.

The gene calls are TRBV28 and TRBJ2-1; 8 nucleotides agree with TRBD2. The CDR3 covers 15 residues. The J segment lost 9 bases and the V segment lost 3 bases, leaving 10 bases of the junction unmatched. The germline gives CDR1 MDHEN, CDR2 SYDVKM. The CDR3 DNA reads TGTGCCAGCAGTTTGGGACTAGGGGTAGAGGGTGAGCAGTTCTTC. Encoded protein: CASSLGLGVEGEQFF.

The chain joins TRBV4-1 to TRBJ2-7, with D perhaps matching TRBD1 (6 bases). In germline, CDR1 is MGHRA, CDR2 YSYEKL. Trimming took 8 bases from V and 0 from J, leaving 17 bases between them. This CDR3 is built from 15 residues. The DNA for the CDR3 is TGCGCCAGCCGACCAGGGGCAGGGCCCTCCTACGAGCAGTACTTC. Protein: CASRPGAGPSYEQYF.

This rearrangement joins TRBV7-6 to TRBJ2-1, with 10 bases fitting TRBD2. V shed 10 bases, J shed 7 bases, and the junction held 10 bases outside the gene matches. This CDR3 is built from 14 residues. Germline loops: CDR1 SGHVS, CDR2 FNYEAQ. The CDR3 region has the DNA TGTGCCACCGTTTCTAGCGGGGGTCAAAATGAGCAGTTCTTC. Translating gives CATVSSGGQNEQFF.

This clone was detected once. The rearrangement uses TRBV6-6 and TRBJ1-2, with a possible D match to TRBD1 (5 bases). The CDR3 extends over 13 amino acids. The ends were cut back, 5 bases at V and 4 bases at J, with 11 bases in the middle. CDR1 and CDR2 from the germline V gene are MNHNY and SVGAGI (reference sequence). This CDR3 reads CASSPRGPYGYTF. In DNA, the CDR3 is TGTGCCAGCAGTCCCCGGGGCCCCTATGGCTACACCTTC.

This chain uses TRBV11-2 with TRBJ2-3; D not certain. V was cut by 6 bases and J by 3 bases, with 10 bases left in between. CDR1 is SGHAT, CDR2 FQNNGV, per germline. The CDR3 runs 13 residues. For the CDR3, the DNA is TGTGCCAGCAGGCTAATGAGTACAGATACGCAGTATTTT. Residues: CASRLMSTDTQYF.

The chain employs TRBV2 and TRBJ2-5; TRBD1 is a possible D gene (6 bases). The CDR3 consists of 14 residues. CDR1 and CDR2 from the germline V gene are SNHLY and FYNNEI. Trimming removed 10 bases at V and 5 bases at J, with 20 bases between. CDR3 sequence reads: CATKNRVTTETQYF. The CDR3 region has the DNA TGTGCCACCAAAAACAGGGTAACCACGGAGACCCAGTACTTC.

This clone came up once. The CDR3 coding sequence is TGTGCCAGCAGCGCGGGGACGGATTATGGCTACACCTTC. Translation: CASSAGTDYGYTF. The chain has TRBV2 and TRBJ1-2, with D possibly TRBD1 on 5 matching bases. Germline CDR1 and CDR2: SNHLY and FYNNEI. The CDR3 has 13 residues. Between the trimmed V and J ends, which lost 6 bases and 5 bases, there was a span of 13 bases.

The rearrangement joins TRBV29-1 to TRBJ2-7; D ambiguous. The CDR3 extends over 14 amino acids. The germline V and J ends were trimmed by 5 bases and 4 bases, with 18 bases remaining between them. Germline-derived CDR1 and CDR2 are SQVTM and ANQGSEA. In DNA form, the CDR3 reads TGCAGCGTTATTTCGGTTGAGCGTCGGTACGAGCAGTACTTC. Its translation is CSVISVERRYEQYF.

The gene calls are TRBV6-6 and TRBJ2-3; the D call may be TRBD1 or TRBD2 (5 bases each). Trimming cost V 7 bases and J 2 bases, with 16 bases left between them. In germline, CDR1 is MNHNY, CDR2 SVGAGI (reference sequence). The CDR3 is made up of 15 amino acids. The CDR3 DNA reads as TGTGCCAGCACCTTTGTGGGGACCTACACAGATACGCAGTATTTT. Translated, it gives CASTFVGTYTDTQYF.

The CDR3 DNA reads TGTGCCAGTAATAAGGATTTAGGCTATGGCTACACCTTC. The encoded protein is CASNKDLGYGYTF. The V and J genes are TRBV19 and TRBJ1-2; D call uncertain. This CDR3 contains 13 residues. Germline V gene data show CDR1 as LNHDA and CDR2 as SQIVND (reference sequence). Trimming took off 7 bases at V and 4 bases at J, with 13 bases between the two ends.

This chain uses TRBV27 with TRBJ2-7; TRBD1 is a possible D gene (6 bases). Germline CDR1 MNHEY, CDR2 SMNVEV (reference sequence). With 5 bases removed from V and 4 bases from J, the gap between germline ends came to 9 bases. This CDR3 has 12 residues. CDR3 nucleotides: TGTGCCAGCAGTAAGACAGGATACGAGCAGTACTTC. Protein product: CASSKTGYEQYF.

CDR3 protein: CASSPVGKETQYF. CDR3 in DNA: TGTGCCAGCTCACCGGTTGGAAAAGAGACCCAGTACTTC. The rearrangement joins TRBV18 to TRBJ2-5; no clear D gene. Germline V gives CDR1 KGHSH, CDR2 LQKENI. V was pared by 3 bases and J by 3 bases, with 8 bases between. The CDR3 runs to 13 residues.

V and J are TRBV7-2 and TRBJ1-3, with unresolved D. Germline V gives CDR1 SGHTA, CDR2 FQGNSA. Deletions cut 5 bases from V and 1 base from J, with 9 bases between. The CDR3 extends over 14 amino acids. DNA of the CDR3: TGTGCCAGCAGCCCCGGATTTTCTGGAAACACCATATATTTT. It encodes CASSPGFSGNTIYF.

V gene TRBV7-2 combines with J gene TRBJ1-3; 7 positions match TRBD1. This CDR3 contains 15 residues. Germline V gene sequence: CDR1 SGHTA, CDR2 FQGNSA. With 4 bases clipped from V and 1 base from J, the junction kept 4 bases outside the gene matches. The CDR3 sequence: CASSSSTGSGNTIYF. The CDR3 nucleotides are TGTGCCAGCAGCTCATCGACAGGGTCTGGAAACACCATATATTTT.

This chain connects TRBV2 to TRBJ2-7; D gene uncertain. The CDR3 runs 12 residues. CDR1 is SNHLY, CDR2 FYNNEI, per germline. V lost 5 bases, J lost 4 bases, and 9 bases lay in between. For the CDR3, the DNA is TGTGCCAGCAGTCCCGAACGGTACGAGCAGTACTTC. Its protein is CASSPERYEQYF.

The chain has TRBV7-9 and TRBJ2-7; no clear D. The germline V and J ends were trimmed by 3 bases and 12 bases, with 18 bases remaining between them. Germline V gene sequence: CDR1 SEHNR, CDR2 FQNEAQ (reference sequence). The CDR3 is 13 amino acids. In nucleotides, the CDR3 is TGTGCCAGCAGCTTTAGTAAGCCGAGAGCGTGGTACTTC. Translated: CASSFSKPRAWYF.

The CDR3 here is CASTPGGLGSAGQYF. The CDR3, as DNA: TGTGCCAGCACCCCGGGCGGGCTGGGTAGTGCCGGGCAGTACTTC. V and J are TRBV28 and TRBJ2-7, with D perhaps matching TRBD2 (5 bases). Trimming removed 7 bases at V and 9 bases at J, with 25 bases between. CDR1 and CDR2 from the germline V gene are MDHEN and SYDVKM. CDR3 size: 15 residues.